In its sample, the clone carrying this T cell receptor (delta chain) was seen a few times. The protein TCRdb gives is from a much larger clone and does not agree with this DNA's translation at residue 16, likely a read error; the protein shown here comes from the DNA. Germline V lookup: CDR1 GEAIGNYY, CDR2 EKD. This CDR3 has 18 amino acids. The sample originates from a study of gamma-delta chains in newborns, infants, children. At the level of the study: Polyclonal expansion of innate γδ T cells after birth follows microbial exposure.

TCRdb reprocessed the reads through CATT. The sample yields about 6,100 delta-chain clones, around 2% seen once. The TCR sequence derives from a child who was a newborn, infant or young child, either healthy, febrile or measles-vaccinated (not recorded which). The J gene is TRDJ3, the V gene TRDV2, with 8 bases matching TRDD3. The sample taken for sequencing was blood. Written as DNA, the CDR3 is TGTGCCTGTGACACCTGGGGGATGAGCTCCTGGGACACCCGACAGACGTTTTTC. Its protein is CACDTWGMSSWDTRQTFF.